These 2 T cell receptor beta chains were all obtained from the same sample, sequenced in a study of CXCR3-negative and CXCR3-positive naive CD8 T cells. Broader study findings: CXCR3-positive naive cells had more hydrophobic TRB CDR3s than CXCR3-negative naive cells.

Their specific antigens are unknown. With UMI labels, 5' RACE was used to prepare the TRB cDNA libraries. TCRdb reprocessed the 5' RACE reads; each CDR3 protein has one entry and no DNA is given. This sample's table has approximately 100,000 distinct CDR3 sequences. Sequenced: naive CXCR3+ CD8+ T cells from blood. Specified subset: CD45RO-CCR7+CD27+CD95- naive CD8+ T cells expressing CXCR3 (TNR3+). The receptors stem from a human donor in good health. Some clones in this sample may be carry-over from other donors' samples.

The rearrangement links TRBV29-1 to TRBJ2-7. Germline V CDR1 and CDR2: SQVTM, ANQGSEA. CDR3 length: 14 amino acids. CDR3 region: CSVGEDLSSYEQYF.

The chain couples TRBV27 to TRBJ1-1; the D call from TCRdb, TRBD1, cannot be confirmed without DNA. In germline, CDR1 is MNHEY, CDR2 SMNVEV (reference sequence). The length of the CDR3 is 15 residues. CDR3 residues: CASSGAGGLDTEAFF.